This TCR beta chain was retrieved from a study of shared clonotypes between healthy human individuals. Using immunoSEQ multiplex PCR, the repertoire was profiled, and TCRdb retains in-frame clones only, with some absent. This sample carries over a million clones, around 97% of them seen once, and the ten largest clones take approximately 1.1%. This clone was observed a single time. Its antigen is undetermined. Overall study findings and caveats: Sharing across four donors was highest in naive CD4 (roughly 5%) and lowest in memory CD8 (roughly 0.4%).

Splitting the CD4+ cells yielded a CD45RA+ naive subset and a CD45RA-negative memory subset. The source material was naive CD4+ T cells sorted from blood. This sample's subset: CD45RA+ positively selected. This clonotype was sampled from a young man in good health.

As DNA, the CDR3 is TGTGCCAGCAGTGGCCCCGGCGGGACCCAGTACTTC. Residues: CASSGPGGTQYF. The V gene is TRBV2, the J gene TRBJ2-5; D uncertain. There are 12 residues in the CDR3. Trimming left V 4 bases short and J 7 bases short, with 10 bases between. Per germline, CDR1 SNHLY and CDR2 FYNNEI.